These 23 T cell receptor beta chains came from one sample sequenced in a study of blood T cells in healthy people across ages. Then a second PCR, running roughly 7 to 12 cycles, was carried out with a sample-barcoded 5' primer and a J-beta primer mix. In TCRdb, the 5' RACE reads were re-called with MiXCR into one record per CDR3 protein. The sample shows 540,000 or so distinct CDR3 sequences, 27% of them seen only once. Material: blood. The receptors originated from a woman aged 70-85 years in good health.

The rearrangement links TRBV12-3 or TRBV12-4 to TRBJ2-5; TRBD2 might be the D (7 bases). Trimming removed 10 bases from V and 6 bases from J, with 18 bases in between. The length of the CDR3 is 13 residues. The CDR3 DNA sequence: TGTGCCACCCAGAAGGGGGGGGCGAAGACCCAGTACTTC. It is translated as CATQKGGAKTQYF.

This chain links TRBV6-1 with TRBJ2-7; D might be TRBD1 or TRBD2, each matching 5 bases. Germline CDR1 and CDR2: MNHNS and SASEGT. V lost 8 bases to trimming and J lost 3 bases, with 11 bases between them. The CDR3 sequence is 12 residues long. The CDR3 DNA reads as TGTGCCAGCGAAAGGGACCACTACGAGCAGTACTTC. This codes for CASERDHYEQYF.

The sample holds a few counts of this clonotype. The chain links TRBV5-1 to TRBJ2-5; D gene ambiguous. CDR1 and CDR2 from the germline V gene are SGHRS and YFSETQ. There are 14 residues in the CDR3. V was cut by 0 bases and J by 5 bases, with 11 bases left in between. The CDR3 loop is CASSLGQVKETQYF. The CDR3 DNA follows: TGCGCCAGCAGCTTGGGTCAGGTCAAGGAGACCCAGTACTTC.

This chain links TRBV4-3 with TRBJ1-2; 7 nucleotides match TRBD1. Germline CDR1 is LGHNA and CDR2 is YSLEER. The junction had 9 bases not matched to a gene; V was cut back by 4 bases and J by 4 bases. This CDR3 is 15 amino acids long. The CDR3 DNA reads TGCGCCAGCAGCCGGCGACAGGGATTGGGCTATGGCTACACCTTC. It is translated as CASSRRQGLGYGYTF.

This clonotype turned up a few times. This chain connects TRBV6-5 to TRBJ2-5; 9 nucleotides align to TRBD1. The closer fit of TRBJ2-1 to the DNA end suggests the J call may be wrong. This CDR3 has 16 amino acids. CDR1 is MNHEY and CDR2 is SVGAGI in the germline V gene. The CDR3 region has the DNA TGTGCCAGCAGTTCCACAGGGGGCGCGAGGCGGCATGAGCAGTTCTTC. Amino acid sequence: CASSSTGGARRHEQFF.

Only a few counts were recorded for this clonotype. This chain links TRBV7-2 with TRBJ2-7; D possibly corresponds to TRBD2 (5 bases). Per the germline V gene, CDR1 is SGHTA and CDR2 is FQGNSA. This CDR3 comprises 13 residues. V was pared by 1 base and J by 5 bases, with 9 bases between. This CDR3 is CASSLGEWDEQYF. CDR3 nucleotide sequence: TGTGCCAGCAGCTTAGGGGAGTGGGACGAGCAGTACTTC.

This clonotype has ten or more counts. V usage is TRBV20-1 and J usage is TRBJ2-1; D gene ambiguous. The CDR3 runs to 15 residues. Trimming pared 6 bases from V and 7 bases from J, leaving 22 bases between. Germline V gene data show CDR1 as DFQATT and CDR2 as SNEGSKA (reference sequence). The CDR3 DNA follows: TGCAGTGCCACTCTCCTCCATCTGGGTTCTAATGAGCAGTTCTTC. Protein product: CSATLLHLGSNEQFF.

J is TRBJ1-2 and V is TRBV12-3 or TRBV12-4, with 8 bases fitting TRBD1. Losses at the gene ends were 6 bases for V and 8 bases for J; bases not matched to a gene: 11. The CDR3 is made up of 14 amino acids. CDR3 protein: CASSPRGPGRGYTF. The CDR3 nucleotides read TGTGCCAGCAGCCCCAGGGGGCCGGGGAGAGGCTACACCTTC.

The CDR3 DNA sequence: TGCAGTGCTAGAGTACTGGGTGAGCAGTTCTTC. Its protein is CSARVLGEQFF. This chain joins TRBV20-1 and TRBJ2-1; the D is unclear. Trimming pared 1 base from V and 9 bases from J, leaving 7 bases between. Germline V CDR1 and CDR2: DFQATT, SNEGSKA (reference sequence). The CDR3 has 11 amino acids.

This clonotype was recorded a few times. Mismatch with germline at one junction end may stem from a read error. The CDR3 region has the DNA TGCAGTACTAGTAGCAACAGGGAAGCTTTCTTT. Its translation: CSTSSNREAFF. V and J are TRBV20-1 and TRBJ1-1; D may be TRBD1 (5 bases). The CDR3 runs 11 residues. The V gene's germline CDR1 is DFQATT and CDR2 SNEGSKA (reference sequence).

The chain links TRBV19 to TRBJ1-2; tentatively, D is TRBD1 (5 bases). The germline V and J ends were trimmed by 9 bases and 4 bases, with 21 bases remaining between them. This CDR3 has 15 residues. Germline CDR1 LNHDA, CDR2 SQIVND (reference sequence). CDR3 DNA sequence: TGTGCCAGCTCAGATAGGGACGGACGATTCTATGGCTACACCTTC. Residues: CASSDRDGRFYGYTF.

The J gene is TRBJ1-2, the V gene TRBV7-9, with D tentatively TRBD1 (6 bases). CDR3 length equals 12 residues. The V gene lost 5 bases and the J gene lost 8 bases, with 12 bases spanning the gap. Germline-derived CDR1 and CDR2 are SEHNR and FQNEAQ (reference sequence). DNA for the CDR3: TGTGCCAGCAGCGCGACAGGTGCCGGCTACACCTTC. Its translation: CASSATGAGYTF.

This clonotype came up a few times. The CDR3 sequence: CASSLVGHTGNTIYF. The DNA of the CDR3 is TGTGCCAGCAGCTTAGTAGGACATACCGGAAACACCATATATTTT. This chain connects TRBV7-9 to TRBJ1-3, with D possibly matching TRBD1 (5 bases). This CDR3 spans 15 amino acids. Trimming removed 1 base from V and 4 bases from J, with 11 bases in between. Germline assignment: CDR1 SEHNR and CDR2 FQNEAQ (reference sequence).

Only a few counts were recorded for this clonotype. This chain uses TRBV11-2 with TRBJ1-4; TRBD1 might be the D (6 bases). This CDR3 has 16 amino acids. Trimming stripped 5 bases from V and 8 bases from J, with 21 bases between. In germline, CDR1 is SGHAT, CDR2 FQNNGV. The CDR3 DNA sequence: TGTGCCAGCAGCCCGACGAGGGGGGGCCAAGGGGAAAAACTGTTTTTT. As protein: CASSPTRGGQGEKLFF.

V and J are TRBV7-9 and TRBJ2-7; TRBD2 matches 9 bases. The CDR3 is 16 residues long. Germline-derived CDR1 and CDR2 are SEHNR and FQNEAQ (reference sequence). The trim removed 5 bases at V and 2 bases at J, leaving 10 bases unmatched. The CDR3 spells CASSPRESSGTYEQYF. In DNA form, the CDR3 reads TGTGCCAGCAGCCCTAGGGAGTCTAGCGGGACCTACGAGCAGTACTTC.

This clonotype was detected only a few times. Germline is not matched at one junction end, which may reflect a read error. The V call is TRBV18, the J call TRBJ2-2; D is undetermined. Germline assignment: CDR1 KGHSH and CDR2 LQKENI. This CDR3 is built from 13 residues. CDR3 amino acids: CASAPAPTGELFF. CDR3 coding DNA: TGTGCCAGCGCACCAGCACCCACCGGGGAGCTGTTTTTT.

The gene calls are TRBV5-1 and TRBJ1-5, with TRBD1 identical over 8 bases. Germline V lookup: CDR1 SGHRS, CDR2 YFSETQ. V dropped 4 bases and J dropped 7; count of bases not matched to a gene: 10. The CDR3 length is 15 residues. The CDR3 loop is CASSRETGEGQPQHF. CDR3 bases: TGCGCCAGCAGCCGGGAGACAGGGGAGGGACAGCCCCAGCATTTT.

The chain uses TRBV5-1 and TRBJ2-5, with a weak D call TRBD2 (5 bases). Trimming took off 0 bases at V and 7 bases at J, with 10 bases between the two ends. Germline V CDR1 and CDR2: SGHRS, YFSETQ. The CDR3 totals 13 residues. The CDR3 here is CASSLDGTRTQYF. The CDR3, as DNA: TGCGCCAGCAGCTTGGACGGAACTAGGACCCAGTACTTC.

This clonotype has only a few counts. The chain combines TRBV20-1 with TRBJ2-1; 11 bases match TRBD2. This CDR3 is 15 amino acids long. V was clipped by 3 bases and J by 9 bases; unmatched bases: 10. Germline V lookup: CDR1 DFQATT, CDR2 SNEGSKA (reference sequence). The CDR3 DNA reads as TGCAGTGCTAGGGATAGCGGGGGGGCAGGAGGTGAGCAGTTCTTC. Its translation: CSARDSGGAGGEQFF.

There are a few counts of this clonotype. The chain couples TRBV6-4 to TRBJ2-1; D possibly corresponds to TRBD1 (6 bases). The CDR3 covers 13 residues. V lost 4 bases and J 4 bases, leaving 8 bases between the germline ends. Germline V gives CDR1 MRHNA, CDR2 SNTAGT. The DNA of the CDR3 is TGTGCCAGCAGTGGGACAGAGTACAATGAGCAGTTCTTC. It encodes CASSGTEYNEQFF.

This sequence joins TRBV15 and TRBJ2-1; D possibly corresponds to TRBD2 (6 bases). Germline V gene data show CDR1 as LNHNV and CDR2 as YYDKDF (reference sequence). Trimming removed 0 bases from V and 0 bases from J, with 9 bases in between. This CDR3 region has 16 residues. CDR3 coding DNA: TGTGCCACCAGCAGAGATCGGGGGAGCTCCTACAATGAGCAGTTCTTC. Translating it yields CATSRDRGSSYNEQFF.

A few counts support this clonotype. The chain couples TRBV3-1 to TRBJ1-5, with D tentatively TRBD1 (5 bases). V was clipped by 3 bases and J by 9 bases, with 15 bases between them. Germline V gene sequence: CDR1 LGHDT, CDR2 YNNKEL (reference sequence). The CDR3 totals 14 residues. The CDR3 DNA sequence: TGTGCCAGCAGCCAGGGGGAGAACCGACGGCCCCAGCATTTT. Residues: CASSQGENRRPQHF.

The chain joins TRBV5-6 to TRBJ1-2; D gene unclear. V was trimmed by 2 bases and J by 5 bases, leaving 16 bases between them. Looked up from germline, CDR1 is SGHDT and CDR2 is YYEEEE. This CDR3 is 15 amino acids long. In DNA, the CDR3 is TGTGCCAGCAGCTTCCCGGGCCTGGCGACGTATGGCTACACCTTC. It encodes CASSFPGLATYGYTF.